This T cell receptor (beta chain) was captured in a study of T-cell memory formation after mild COVID-19. This clonotype appeared a few times. In TCRdb, the 5' RACE reads were re-called with MiXCR into one record per CDR3 protein. Found here are approximately 300,000 distinct CDR3 sequences, around a sixth of them singletons; the top ten hold about 22%. Germline loops: CDR1 MGHRA, CDR2 YSYEKL. The CDR3 runs 15 residues. The V segment lost 4 bases and the J segment 0 bases; nucleotides outside the gene matches: 3. Source material: PBMCs or a T cell subset sorted from them (not recorded which). V is TRBV4-1 and J is TRBJ1-3, with TRBD1 matching over 7 bases. The TCR comes from a man aged 18 to 29 who had mild COVID-19 (a few samples of this study predate the infection). Cell type and time point are not known. CDR3 in amino acids: CASSLRQGSGNTIYF. In DNA, the CDR3 is TGCGCCAGCAGCCTCCGACAGGGCTCTGGAAACACCATATATTTT.